The clone carrying this T cell receptor (beta chain) was counted only a few times. The antigen is undetermined. The sample belongs to a study of cytomegalovirus exposure and HLA in healthy donors. Study summary: The study placed approximately 80% of its approximately 400 genotyped donors in the Caucasian-associated ancestry cluster. Whole-study findings and limits: As confirmed in vitro, three CMV-associated chains were specific for CMV antigens.

CDR1 and CDR2 (germline): SGHNT, YYREEE (reference sequence). The CDR3 extends over 12 amino acids. Deletions cut 4 bases from V and 13 bases from J, with 15 bases between. The study ran its PCR with 60 Vbeta and 13 Jbeta primers. Sequencing was performed with immunoSEQ multiplex PCR; in TCRdb, only in-frame clones are kept and a portion is missing. The repertoire has 46,000 or so clones, over 55% of them found once; the top ten carry around 12%. Sequenced sample: PBMCs. The TCR sequence derives from a man aged 60 to 75 in good health and CMV-seropositive. V gene TRBV5-4 combines with J gene TRBJ2-1; D is perhaps TRBD1 (6 bases). CDR3 sequence reads: CASSPGRGQQFF. CDR3 sequence (DNA): TGTGCCAGCAGCCCGGGACGGGGACAACAGTTCTTC.